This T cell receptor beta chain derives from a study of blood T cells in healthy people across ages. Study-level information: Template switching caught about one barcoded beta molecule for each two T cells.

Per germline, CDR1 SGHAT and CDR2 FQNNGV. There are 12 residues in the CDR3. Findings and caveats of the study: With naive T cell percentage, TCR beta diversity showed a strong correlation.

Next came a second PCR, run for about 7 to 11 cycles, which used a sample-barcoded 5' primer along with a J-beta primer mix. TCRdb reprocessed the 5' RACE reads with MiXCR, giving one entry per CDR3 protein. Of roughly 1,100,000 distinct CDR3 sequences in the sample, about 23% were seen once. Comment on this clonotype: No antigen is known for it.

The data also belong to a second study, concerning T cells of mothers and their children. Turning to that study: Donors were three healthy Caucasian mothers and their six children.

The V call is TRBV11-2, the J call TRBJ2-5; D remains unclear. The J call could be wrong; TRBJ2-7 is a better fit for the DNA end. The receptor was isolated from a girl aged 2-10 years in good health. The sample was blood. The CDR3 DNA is TGTGCCAGCAGCTTACTCCAGATCGAGCAGTACTTC. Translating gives CASSLLQIEQYF.